This T cell receptor (beta chain) was identified during a study of blood T cell repertoires in COVID-19. Study context: Donors in the United States, Italy and Spain gave samples during acute or convalescent COVID-19. PBMCs, B-cell-depleted T cells, or T cells were the source of the cDNA or gDNA that made up the material.

TCRdb's copy holds only in-frame clones and misses some; the assay was immunoSEQ multiplex PCR. Of 250,000 or so clones in the sample, roughly nine tenths were seen once. The ends were cut back, 5 bases at V and 2 bases at J, with 19 bases in the middle. Germline lookup yields CDR1 MDHEN and CDR2 SYDVKM. The CDR3 has 17 residues. This receptor was taken from a man in his sixties with acute or convalescent COVID-19. The gene calls are TRBV28 and TRBJ1-5; weak D call: TRBD1 (5 bases). The sample comprised peripheral blood. CDR3 sequence reads: CASSLDPVTGRNQPQHF. The CDR3 DNA reads TGTGCCAGCAGTCTTGACCCAGTCACAGGACGCAATCAGCCCCAGCATTTT. The full variable domain, in which reference TRBV28 and TRBJ1-5 provide the parts outside the CDR3, is DVKVTQSSRYLVKRTGEKVFLECVQDMDHENMFWYRQDPGLGLRLIYFSYDVKMKEKGDIPEGYSVSREKKERFSLILESASTNQTSMYLCASSLDPVTGRNQPQHFGDGTRLSIL.